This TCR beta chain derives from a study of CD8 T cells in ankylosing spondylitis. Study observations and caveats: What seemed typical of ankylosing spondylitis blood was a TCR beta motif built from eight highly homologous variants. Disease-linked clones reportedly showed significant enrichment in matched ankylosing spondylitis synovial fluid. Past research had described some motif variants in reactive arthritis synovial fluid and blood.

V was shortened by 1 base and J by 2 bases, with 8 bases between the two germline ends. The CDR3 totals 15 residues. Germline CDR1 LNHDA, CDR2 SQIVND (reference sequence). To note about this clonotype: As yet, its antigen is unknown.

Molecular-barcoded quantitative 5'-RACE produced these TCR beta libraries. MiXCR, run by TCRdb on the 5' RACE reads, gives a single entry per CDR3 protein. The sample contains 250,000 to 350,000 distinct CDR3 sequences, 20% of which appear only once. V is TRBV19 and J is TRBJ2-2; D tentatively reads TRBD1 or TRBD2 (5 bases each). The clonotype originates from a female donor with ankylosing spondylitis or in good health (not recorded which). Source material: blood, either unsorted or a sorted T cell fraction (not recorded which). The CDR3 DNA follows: TGTGCCAGTAGTATAGGAGGGGCTAACACCGGGGAGCTGTTTTTT. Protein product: CASSIGGANTGELFF.